The 2 T cell receptor beta chains below all came from one sample that was sequenced in a study of T cells after yellow fever vaccination. TCRdb re-analysed the 5' RACE reads in MiXCR, keeping a single row per CDR3 protein. The sample includes about 230,000 distinct CDR3 sequences, roughly 6.2% of them seen just once. The input for sequencing was CD4+ T cells sorted from PBMCs, taken on the day of the yellow fever booster vaccination. The receptor source for this set is a man aged 25 to 40 who received the YFV17D yellow fever vaccine.

V usage is TRBV12-3 or TRBV12-4 and J usage is TRBJ2-1; D is possibly TRBD2 (5 bases). The CDR3 runs 14 residues. V was trimmed by 7 bases and J by 12 bases, leaving 22 bases between them. CDR3 bases: TGTGCCAGCACCGACCCAGGAGGACGCCTGGTGCAGTTCTTC. Translating gives CASTDPGGRLVQFF.

This sequence joins TRBV2 and TRBJ2-2; 8 nucleotides match TRBD1. This CDR3 is 18 amino acids long. Germline trimming cut 11 bases from V and 0 bases from J; bases unmatched to any gene: 17. The germline V gene has CDR1 SNHLY and CDR2 FYNNEI. The CDR3 nucleotides read TGTGCCTTCAGTTTATCCAGGATGGGACAGGCGAACACCGGGGAGCTGTTTTTT. This codes for CAFSLSRMGQANTGELFF.